The TCR beta chain described here comes from a study of response to subunit inactivated influenza vaccine. Via MiXCR, TCRdb re-called the RT-PCR reads, giving one row per CDR3 protein. Here the sample spans some 570,000 distinct CDR3 sequences, about 11% being singletons. In this sample, this clonotype turned up a few times. The V and J ends lost 6 bases and 10 bases respectively, with 16 bases between them. From germline, CDR1 is LGHNA and CDR2 YNFKEQ. This CDR3 comprises 13 residues. The same sample was also studied in work on T cells expressing NK-cell markers. That study reports: Making the TCR beta cDNA relied on 5'RACE template switching with UMIs. For several experiments, T cell sorting was restricted to the alpha-beta TCR population by means of an anti-gamma-delta TCR antibody.

The sequence came from a man aged 50 to 60 who received an inactivated influenza vaccine. Material: PBMCs from blood, obtained on the day of vaccination. The V and J genes are TRBV4-2 and TRBJ2-1; D is unclear. The CDR3 DNA follows: TGTGCCAGCAGTCGTGATTCTGGGTTCGAGCAGTTCTTC. Amino acid sequence: CASSRDSGFEQFF.